These 24 T cell receptor beta chains were all obtained from the same sample, sequenced in a study of OX40 agonist ivuxolimab in advanced cancers. The library relied on the immunoSEQ multiplex PCR assay. TCRdb mirrors the immuneACCESS table, restricted to in-frame sequences. Some clones are absent from its copies; in checked studies, under half trace to an unresolved V gene, and the reason for the others is unknown. The sample contains tens of thousands of clones, 70% to 90% of them found a single time. Of the sample, around 20% falls within the top ten clones. Source: CD4+ or CD8+ T cells sorted from blood, taken in a trial of the OX40 agonist ivuxolimab. These receptors were obtained from an adult with an advanced solid tumor such as melanoma, head and neck, liver or kidney cancer.

Here the CDR3 DNA reads TGTGCCAGCAGCTCGACAGGGTCGGAAGGTCAGCCCCAGCATTTT. Its protein is CASSSTGSEGQPQHF. This chain joins TRBV7-9 and TRBJ1-5, with TRBD1 identical over 7 bases. Germline CDR1 reads SEHNR; CDR2 reads FQNEAQ (reference sequence). The CDR3 covers 15 residues. V dropped 4 bases and J dropped 6; count of bases not matched to a gene: 9.

J is TRBJ2-7 and V is TRBV5-4; 7 bases are a match to TRBD2. Germline CDR1 is SGHNT and CDR2 is YYREEE (reference sequence). The CDR3 extends over 16 amino acids. With 4 bases clipped from V and 4 bases from J, the junction kept 14 bases outside the gene matches. The CDR3 coding sequence is TGTGCCAGCAGCGTGATATTAGCGGGCAAAAGGTACGAGCAGTACTTC. Translation gives CASSVILAGKRYEQYF.

The chain is built from TRBV6-5 and TRBJ2-6, with no clear D. The V end lost 5 bases, the J end lost 4 bases, and 9 bases lay between the germline ends. This CDR3 spans 14 amino acids. Germline V CDR1 and CDR2: MNHEY, SVGAGI. The CDR3 protein is CASSAPAGANVLTF. The CDR3 DNA sequence: TGTGCCAGCAGTGCACCTGCCGGGGCCAACGTCCTGACTTTC.

This clone was counted ten times or more. The genes are TRBV9 and TRBJ2-5, with 8 bases identical to TRBD2. The V gene end was trimmed by 0 bases and the J gene end by 1 base; junction bases not matched to a gene: 5. Per germline, CDR1 SGDLS and CDR2 YYNGEE. The CDR3 is 16 amino acids. The CDR3 DNA reads TGTGCCAGCAGCGTAGGCAACGGGGGGGGCCAAGAGACCCAGTACTTC. Protein: CASSVGNGGGQETQYF. The whole variable domain, remainder taken from reference TRBV9 and TRBJ2-5, is DSGVTQTPKHLITATGQRVTLRCSPRSGDLSVYWYQQSLDQGLQFLIQYYNGEERAKGNILERFSAQQFPDLHSELNLSSLELGDSALYFCASSVGNGGGQETQYFGPGTRLLVL.

This clone has only one observation. The V and J genes are TRBV2 and TRBJ1-5; D unresolved. The CDR3 has 14 amino acids. Trimming removed 3 bases at V and 5 bases at J, with 11 bases between. The germline V gene has CDR1 SNHLY and CDR2 FYNNEI. The CDR3 coding sequence is TGTGCCAGCAGTGATTTAGGGTTCGATCAGCCCCAGCATTTT. This encodes CASSDLGFDQPQHF.

This rearrangement joins TRBV19 to TRBJ2-5, with D tentatively TRBD2 (5 bases). Germline V CDR1 and CDR2: LNHDA, SQIVND (reference sequence). The CDR3 has 14 residues. Trimming cost V 5 bases and J 5 bases, with 15 bases left between them. In nucleotides, the CDR3 is TGTGCCAGTAGTCTCCGGGGTTACGGGGAGACCCAGTACTTC. This codes for CASSLRGYGETQYF. Looking up the rest from reference TRBV19 and TRBJ2-5 gives the full variable domain: DGGITQSPKYLFRKEGQNVTLSCEQNLNHDAMYWYRQDPGQGLRLIYYSQIVNDFQKGDIAEGYSVSREKKESFPLTVTSAQKNPTAFYLCASSLRGYGETQYFGPGTRLLVL.

The genes are TRBV27 and TRBJ2-1; 7 bases line up with TRBD2. CDR1 MNHEY and CDR2 SMNVEV come from the germline V gene (reference sequence). J was trimmed by 8 bases and V by 5 bases; bases with no gene match: 9. The CDR3 length is 14 residues. CDR3 nucleotide sequence: TGTGCCAGCAGTCCCGGACTAGTTTCCCATGAGCAGTTCTTC. Its translation: CASSPGLVSHEQFF.

The V gene is TRBV27, the J gene TRBJ2-1; a weak D match, TRBD2 (5 bases). Per germline, CDR1 MNHEY and CDR2 SMNVEV (reference sequence). The CDR3 sequence is 15 residues long. With 5 bases removed from V and 0 bases from J, the gap between germline ends came to 11 bases. CDR3 DNA: TGTGCCAGCAGTGATAGCGCGAGCTCCTACAATGAGCAGTTCTTC. Residues: CASSDSASSYNEQFF.

The CDR3 spells CASSFETQYF. CDR3 nucleotides: TGTGCCAGCAGCTTCGAGACCCAGTACTTC. This chain joins TRBV7-8 and TRBJ2-5; D gene ambiguous. The CDR3 totals 10 residues. Germline V lookup: CDR1 SGHVS, CDR2 FQNEAQ. Deletions cut 3 bases from V and 5 bases from J, with 1 base between.

This chain joins TRBV5-1 and TRBJ2-7, with D tentatively TRBD1 or TRBD2 (5 bases each). Germline values: CDR1 SGHRS, CDR2 YFSETQ. The germline V and J ends were trimmed by 4 bases and 0 bases, with 8 bases remaining between them. The CDR3 totals 13 residues. The CDR3 nucleotides are TGCGCCAGCAGCCGGGACCTCTCCTACGAGCAGTACTTC. It specifies CASSRDLSYEQYF.

The chain combines TRBV7-9 with TRBJ2-5, with no clear D. The J call may be wrong; the DNA end is better matched by TRBJ2-7. This CDR3 region has 13 residues. Germline V gene data show CDR1 as SEHNR and CDR2 as FQNEAQ (reference sequence). The CDR3 reads CASSPPGPYEQYF. CDR3 sequence (DNA): TGTGCCAGCAGCCCGCCGGGCCCCTACGAGCAGTACTTC.

The chain combines TRBV11-2 with TRBJ2-7; D remains ambiguous. The CDR3 runs 13 residues. Trimming removed 5 bases from V and 3 bases from J, with 11 bases in between. Germline loops: CDR1 SGHAT, CDR2 FQNNGV. The CDR3 DNA reads TGTGCCAGCAGCGTAGCAGGAGTCTACGAGCAGTACTTC. As protein: CASSVAGVYEQYF.

The J gene is TRBJ2-3, the V gene TRBV27, with 8 bases aligning to TRBD1. Trimming removed 5 bases from V and 2 bases from J; junction bases left unmatched: 3. The CDR3 totals 14 residues. CDR1 and CDR2 from the germline V gene are MNHEY and SMNVEV (reference sequence). Here the CDR3 DNA reads TGTGCCAGCAGTCCGGGACAGGCCACAGATACGCAGTATTTT. Translating gives CASSPGQATDTQYF.

The chain carries TRBV7-6 and TRBJ2-3; weak D call: TRBD2 (6 bases). V gave up 5 bases and J gave up 8 bases, with 20 bases separating them. This CDR3 is 15 amino acids long. Germline loops: CDR1 SGHVS, CDR2 FNYEAQ. The CDR3 loop reads CASSPIGDSLGTQYF. Here the CDR3 DNA reads TGTGCCAGCAGCCCCATAGGGGACTCCCTGGGTACGCAGTATTTT. The full variable domain, its missing parts supplied by reference TRBV7-6 and TRBJ2-3, is GAGVSQSPRYKVTKRGQDVALRCDPISGHVSLYWYRQALGQGPEFLTYFNYEAQQDKSGLPNDRFSAERPEGSISTLTIQRTEQRDSAMYRCASSPIGDSLGTQYFGPGTRLTVL.

This clone was recorded only once. In DNA form, the CDR3 reads TGTGCCAGCAGGCCGGGACAGAGCAATGAAAAACTGTTTTTT. Translated, it gives CASRPGQSNEKLFF. The J gene is TRBJ1-4, the V gene TRBV2; 7 bases are shared with TRBD1. The V gene end was trimmed by 6 bases and the J gene end by 5 bases; junction bases not matched to a gene: 6. The CDR3 is 14 residues long. Germline CDR1 SNHLY, CDR2 FYNNEI.

Only a few counts were recorded for this clone. This sequence joins TRBV9 and TRBJ2-1, with 10 bases that match TRBD2. The germline CDR1 and CDR2 sequences are SGDLS and YYNGEE. J was trimmed by 6 bases and V by 4 bases; bases with no gene match: 13. This CDR3 comprises 17 residues. The CDR3 reads CASSPSQRGGIVNEQFF. In DNA, the CDR3 is TGTGCCAGCAGCCCCTCTCAGCGGGGGGGGATAGTCAATGAGCAGTTCTTC.

As to this clone: A read error may be the cause here, since a much bigger clone is one base away. Other DNA sequences in the same sample also yield this CDR3. The chain employs TRBV29-1 and TRBJ2-7; 7 positions match TRBD2. The V gene's germline CDR1 is SQVTM and CDR2 ANQGSEA. The CDR3 runs 14 residues. Germline trimming cut 3 bases from V and 7 bases from J; bases unmatched to any gene: 12. The CDR3 sequence is CSVDRRGEGYEQYF. The DNA of the CDR3 is TGCAGCGTTGACCGACGGGGGGAGGGCTATGAGCAGTACTTC.

This chain links TRBV30 with TRBJ1-6; 7 bases match TRBD1. Germline CDR1 reads GTSNPN; CDR2 reads SVGIG (reference sequence). The CDR3 has 14 residues. With 2 bases clipped from V and 9 bases from J, the junction kept 7 bases outside the gene matches. The CDR3 loop is CAWSFDRVSSPLHF. CDR3 coding DNA: TGTGCCTGGAGTTTCGACAGGGTGAGTTCACCCCTCCACTTT.

The chain recombines TRBV2 with TRBJ2-2; the D is unclear. This CDR3 is 12 amino acids long. Trimming took 6 bases from V and 2 from J, leaving 4 bases between them. Germline CDR1 is SNHLY and CDR2 is FYNNEI. For the CDR3, the DNA is TGTGCCAGCAGAGTCAACACCGGGGAGCTGTTTTTT. Its protein is CASRVNTGELFF.

This clone was seen a handful of times. V is TRBV11-3 and J is TRBJ2-1, with D possibly matching TRBD1 (5 bases). Germline V CDR1 and CDR2: SGHNT, YENEEA. The CDR3 has 13 amino acids. V was pared by 1 base and J by 8 bases, with 9 bases between. The CDR3 sequence: CASSLVARDEQFF. CDR3 DNA: TGTGCCAGCAGCTTAGTGGCCAGGGATGAGCAGTTCTTC.

The count of this clone is one. V usage is TRBV30 and J usage is TRBJ2-1; D is unclear. The V gene's germline CDR1 is GTSNPN and CDR2 SVGIG (reference sequence). The length of the CDR3 is 12 residues. Trimming removed 4 bases from V and 5 bases from J, with 9 bases in between. CDR3 loop: CAWIFSDNEQFF. CDR3 nucleotide sequence: TGTGCCTGGATCTTTTCGGACAATGAGCAGTTCTTC.

The J gene is TRBJ1-2, the V gene TRBV7-9; 8 nucleotides align to TRBD1. There are 14 residues in the CDR3. V was pared by 5 bases and J by 2 bases, with 4 bases of the junction left unmatched. Germline assignment: CDR1 SEHNR and CDR2 FQNEAQ (reference sequence). Here the CDR3 reads CASSAGQENYGYTF. The CDR3 bases are TGTGCCAGCAGCGCGGGACAGGAGAACTATGGCTACACCTTC.

The chain couples TRBV4-1 to TRBJ1-2, with a possible D match to TRBD1 (6 bases). This CDR3 comprises 15 residues. The V end lost 0 bases, the J end lost 1 base, and 9 bases lay between the germline ends. CDR1 and CDR2 from the germline V gene are MGHRA and YSYEKL. The CDR3 region is CASSQDNRDNYGYTF. CDR3 in DNA: TGCGCCAGCAGCCAAGATAACAGGGATAACTATGGCTACACCTTC.

The chain combines TRBV21-1 with TRBJ2-1. TRBV21-1 has pseudogene status. The CDR3 contains 18 residues. CDR3 coding DNA: TGTGCCAGCAGCAAAGCATTTCTGTCGGGACCGCGTATGTATGAGCAGTTCTTC. Amino acid sequence: CASSKAFLSGPRMYEQFF.